The present entry profiles one T cell receptor beta chain with its context. As originally analysed: Amplifying reference gene primers gave estimates of nucleated cell counts. Libraries were prepared by immunoSEQ multiplex PCR; TCRdb keeps only in-frame clonotypes and omits some of them. The D gene and trimming were derived from the DNA, and the V and J assignments and clone size from that table. Counted here are about 180,000 clones, 85% to 95% occurring once; the ten biggest clones make up about 0.54%. These data originate in a study of blood T cell repertoires in COVID-19. Study-level background: COVID-19 samples collected from the United States, Italy and Spain covered acute and convalescent phases. PBMCs, B-cell-depleted T cells, or T cells were the source of the cDNA or gDNA that made up the material.

The length of the CDR3 is 12 residues. With V trimmed by 5 bases and J by 4 bases, 2 bases remained unmatched. Germline CDR1 reads SGHAT; CDR2 reads FQNNGV. The receptor comes from a man between 45 and 60 years old with acute or convalescent COVID-19. The sample comprised peripheral blood. This rearrangement joins TRBV11-2 to TRBJ2-7; 7 bases align to TRBD1. CDR3 in DNA: TGTGCCAGCAGCCCGACAGGGTACGAGCAGTACGTC. Translated: CASSPTGYEQYV.